The 23 T cell receptor beta chains listed next were all sequenced from one sample in a study of CD8+ T cells in alopecia areata. Once RNA had been extracted, it was reverse transcribed into cDNA to act as the sequencing template. Data came from immunoSEQ multiplex PCR; TCRdb stores just in-frame clones and leaves some out. The table has about 200,000 clones, more than 45% seen once; the top ten hold roughly 1.5%. Regarding treatment: oral pan-JAK inhibitor, 5-10 mg twice daily. The sequencing used CD4+ T cells sorted from blood, collected at week 4, from a patient treated with tofacitinib. These receptors were taken from a human donor with alopecia areata.

V and J are TRBV30 and TRBJ2-1, with 7 bases fitting TRBD2. Germline CDR1 GTSNPN, CDR2 SVGIG (reference sequence). CDR3 length: 14 residues. Trimming at V came to 3 bases and at J to 5 bases, leaving 7 bases not matched to a gene. The CDR3 DNA is TGTGCCTGGAGACTCGGCGGGGGAAACAATGAGCAGTTCTTC. Amino acid sequence: CAWRLGGGNNEQFF. Full variable domain (outside the CDR3, taken from reference TRBV30 and TRBJ2-1): SQTIHQWPATLVQPVGSPLSLECTVEGTSNPNLYWYRQAAGRGLQLLFYSVGIGQISSEVPQNLSASRPQDRQFILSSKKLLLSDSGFYLCAWRLGGGNNEQFFGPGTRLTVL.

This clone was observed at least ten times. The V call is TRBV5-4, the J call TRBJ2-7; TRBD2 agrees at 9 bases. CDR1 is SGHNT and CDR2 is YYREEE in the germline V gene (reference sequence). This CDR3 is built from 15 residues. Unmatched junction bases numbered 5, after V lost 0 bases and J lost 4 bases. CDR3 amino acids: CASSLGSGGPYEQYF. DNA of the CDR3: TGTGCCAGCAGCTTGGGTAGCGGGGGACCTTACGAGCAGTACTTC. The full variable domain, in which reference TRBV5-4 and TRBJ2-7 provide the parts outside the CDR3, is ETGVTQSPTHLIKTRGQQVTLRCSSQSGHNTVSWYQQALGQGPQFIFQYYREEENGRGNFPPRFSGLQFPNYSSELNVNALELDDSALYLCASSLGSGGPYEQYFGPGTRLTVT.

This clone came up a few times. It may be a read error: a sequence one base away is much more abundant. This specimen includes other DNA sequences encoding the same CDR3. The rearrangement uses TRBV25-1 and TRBJ2-3; D call uncertain. CDR3 size: 11 residues. V was clipped by 6 bases and J by 2 bases, with 3 bases between them. Germline-derived CDR1 and CDR2 are MGHDK and SYGVNS. This CDR3 is CASSLTDTQYF. The CDR3 DNA sequence: TGTGCCAGCAGCCTCACAGATACGCAGTATTTT.

For the CDR3, the DNA is TGTGCCAGCAGCCTACAGGGGTTCGAGCAGTACTTC. Its translation is CASSLQGFEQYF. The V gene is TRBV14, the J gene TRBJ2-7, with TRBD1 matching 7 bases. CDR1 is SGHDN and CDR2 is FVKESK in the germline V gene. This CDR3 is 12 amino acids long. V was pared by 4 bases and J by 6 bases, with 3 bases of the junction left unmatched.

V usage is TRBV2 and J usage is TRBJ1-5; TRBD1 matches at 9 bases. There are 14 residues in the CDR3. V lost 6 bases, J lost 4 bases, and 4 bases stayed unmatched. Per germline, CDR1 SNHLY and CDR2 FYNNEI. Here the CDR3 reads CASSRDRANQPQHF. CDR3 nucleotide sequence: TGTGCCAGCAGCCGGGACAGGGCAAATCAGCCCCAGCATTTT. The whole variable domain, filled in from reference TRBV2 and TRBJ1-5, reads EPEVTQTPSHQVTQMGQEVILRCVPISNHLYFYWYRQILGQKVEFLVSFYNNEISEKSEIFDDQFSVERPDGSNFTLKIRSTKLEDSAMYFCASSRDRANQPQHFGDGTRLSIL.

The V call is TRBV9, the J call TRBJ2-5; perhaps TRBD2 as D (6 bases). Germline lookup yields CDR1 SGDLS and CDR2 YYNGEE. The V and J ends lost 2 bases and 1 base respectively, with 15 bases between them. CDR3 length: 16 residues. DNA of the CDR3: TGTGCCAGCAGCGTGGATTCCGGGAGCCGCCAAGAGACCCAGTACTTC. Translated: CASSVDSGSRQETQYF.

This rearrangement joins TRBV2 to TRBJ1-5; D gene unclear. This CDR3 has 14 amino acids. V gave up 6 bases and J gave up 3 bases, with 12 bases separating them. Germline V lookup: CDR1 SNHLY, CDR2 FYNNEI. This chain's CDR3 is CASRLRVDNQPQHF. The CDR3 DNA sequence: TGTGCCAGCAGGCTAAGAGTGGACAATCAGCCCCAGCATTTT. The full variable domain, rest sourced from reference TRBV2 and TRBJ1-5, is EPEVTQTPSHQVTQMGQEVILRCVPISNHLYFYWYRQILGQKVEFLVSFYNNEISEKSEIFDDQFSVERPDGSNFTLKIRSTKLEDSAMYFCASRLRVDNQPQHFGDGTRLSIL.

The CDR3 DNA sequence: TGCGCCAGCAGCTTGATGGGGTCCCGCAATCAGCCCCAGCATTTT. Translated: CASSLMGSRNQPQHF. The gene calls are TRBV5-1 and TRBJ1-5; no definite D call. Germline lookup yields CDR1 SGHRS and CDR2 YFSETQ. The CDR3 has 15 amino acids. V was trimmed by 1 base and J by 2 bases, leaving 10 bases between them.

This sequence joins TRBV30 and TRBJ1-3; D unclear. Germline CDR1 and CDR2: GTSNPN and SVGIG (reference sequence). The V and J ends lost 3 bases and 0 bases respectively, with 12 bases between them. The length of the CDR3 is 15 residues. The CDR3 DNA sequence: TGTGCCTGGAGACCCCAGGCCATCTCTGGAAACACCATATATTTT. This gives the protein CAWRPQAISGNTIYF.

The table lists this clone with a few counts. This chain links TRBV7-9 with TRBJ2-3; 11 bases match TRBD2. The CDR3 loop spans 16 amino acids. V dropped 3 bases and J dropped 4; count of bases not matched to a gene: 6. Germline lookup yields CDR1 SEHNR and CDR2 FQNEAQ (reference sequence). The CDR3 bases are TGTGCCAGCAGCTTTACTAGCGGGGGACGGGCAGATACGCAGTATTTT. Its protein is CASSFTSGGRADTQYF.

This chain joins TRBV6-5 and TRBJ2-4; 7 bases fit TRBD2. J lost 9 bases, V lost 2 bases, and 10 bases had no gene match. The CDR3 contains 15 residues. Germline CDR1 reads MNHEY; CDR2 reads SVGAGI. For the CDR3, the DNA is TGTGCCAGCAGTTACGGGGGACCCTCGGGGGGCATTCAGTACTTC. Translated, it gives CASSYGGPSGGIQYF.

The J gene is TRBJ1-2, the V gene TRBV30; no clear D. The CDR3 contains 10 residues. Germline V gene sequence: CDR1 GTSNPN, CDR2 SVGIG (reference sequence). The V and J ends lost 2 bases and 6 bases respectively, with 4 bases between them. The CDR3: CAWSSNGYTF. The CDR3 DNA reads as TGTGCCTGGAGTTCAAATGGCTACACCTTC.

The rearrangement joins TRBV15 to TRBJ1-5; D gene uncertain. With 3 bases removed from V and 5 bases from J, the gap between germline ends came to 17 bases. CDR1 LNHNV and CDR2 YYDKDF come from the germline V gene (reference sequence). The CDR3 runs 16 residues. The CDR3 here is CATSSPTERDYQPQHF. The CDR3 region has the DNA TGTGCCACCAGCAGCCCCACCGAACGGGATTATCAGCCCCAGCATTTT.

The rearrangement links TRBV30 to TRBJ2-6; maybe TRBD2 (6 bases). This CDR3 contains 18 residues. V shed 0 bases and J shed 0 bases, with 15 bases lying between them. The V gene's germline CDR1 is GTSNPN and CDR2 SVGIG (reference sequence). CDR3 loop: CAWSVRRGSGSGANVLTF. As DNA, the CDR3 is TGTGCCTGGAGTGTACGGAGGGGTAGTGGCTCTGGGGCCAACGTCCTGACTTTC.

This clone has a handful of counts. The V and J genes are TRBV11-2 and TRBJ2-2, with 8 bases matching TRBD2. V trimming: 5 bases; J trimming: 0 bases; junction bases outside the gene matches: 5. From germline, CDR1 is SGHAT and CDR2 FQNNGV. The CDR3 spans 16 residues. CDR3 loop: CASSPIAGPNTGELFF. In nucleotides, the CDR3 is TGTGCCAGCAGCCCTATAGCGGGACCGAACACCGGGGAGCTGTTTTTT.

The chain is built from TRBV5-1 and TRBJ2-5, with 8 nucleotides matching TRBD1. This CDR3 comprises 14 residues. Germline-derived CDR1 and CDR2 are SGHRS and YFSETQ. The junction had 3 bases not matched to a gene; V was cut back by 3 bases and J by 2 bases. The DNA for the CDR3 is TGCGCCAGCAGCTCAGGACAGGGACAAGAGACCCAGTACTTC. Amino acids: CASSSGQGQETQYF.

The J gene is TRBJ2-3, the V gene TRBV30; D remains ambiguous. V lost 4 bases to trimming and J lost 5 bases, with 13 bases between them. CDR1 and CDR2 from the germline V gene are GTSNPN and SVGIG (reference sequence). The CDR3 sequence is 13 residues long. The CDR3 coding sequence is TGTGCCTGGACCATAGGGCCTGAAGATACGCAGTATTTT. Translation gives CAWTIGPEDTQYF.

V is TRBV30 and J is TRBJ1-1; 7 nucleotides match TRBD1. The CDR3 loop spans 14 amino acids. Germline V gene sequence: CDR1 GTSNPN, CDR2 SVGIG (reference sequence). J gave up 1 base and V 3 bases, and 5 bases lay outside the gene matches. The CDR3 coding sequence is TGTGCCTGGAGGAATCAGGGGGGGAACACTGAAGCTTTCTTT. It is translated as CAWRNQGGNTEAFF. The whole variable domain, filled in from reference TRBV30 and TRBJ1-1, reads SQTIHQWPATLVQPVGSPLSLECTVEGTSNPNLYWYRQAAGRGLQLLFYSVGIGQISSEVPQNLSASRPQDRQFILSSKKLLLSDSGFYLCAWRNQGGNTEAFFGQGTRLTVV.

This sequence joins TRBV5-1 and TRBJ2-7; TRBD1 is a possible D gene (6 bases). The CDR3 is 16 amino acids. Germline loops: CDR1 SGHRS, CDR2 YFSETQ. V lost 0 bases, J lost 2 bases, and 15 bases lay in between. The CDR3 is CASSLGPGAATYEQYF. In DNA form, the CDR3 reads TGCGCCAGCAGCTTGGGTCCAGGGGCCGCCACCTACGAGCAGTACTTC.

V gene TRBV7-2 combines with J gene TRBJ2-3; D possibly corresponds to TRBD2 (6 bases). This CDR3 has 15 amino acids. The germline CDR1 and CDR2 sequences are SGHTA and FQGNSA. Trimming removed 3 bases from V and 2 bases from J, with 12 bases in between. The CDR3: CASSFRDSSTDTQYF. CDR3 sequence (DNA): TGTGCCAGCAGCTTCAGGGACTCATCCACAGATACGCAGTATTTT.

The chain is built from TRBV11-2 and TRBJ2-2, with no clear D. CDR1 SGHAT and CDR2 FQNNGV come from the germline V gene. CDR3 length: 14 amino acids. The V and J ends lost 1 base and 1 base respectively, with 4 bases between them. This CDR3 reads CASSLGQNTGELFF. The CDR3 DNA reads TGTGCCAGCAGCTTAGGACAGAACACCGGGGAGCTGTTTTTT.

The gene calls are TRBV29-1 and TRBJ2-3, with D possibly TRBD1 on 5 matching bases. CDR3 size: 14 residues. The germline CDR1 and CDR2 sequences are SQVTM and ANQGSEA. V dropped 5 bases and J dropped 0 bases, with 12 bases sitting between them. The CDR3: CSVRRQTSTDTQYF. The CDR3 bases are TGCAGCGTTAGGCGACAGACGAGCACAGATACGCAGTATTTT.

J is TRBJ2-1 and V is TRBV5-1; D not certain. The CDR3 sequence is 14 residues long. The ends were cut back, 0 bases at V and 7 bases at J, with 11 bases in the middle. Germline CDR1 and CDR2: SGHRS and YFSETQ. As DNA, the CDR3 is TGCGCCAGCAGCTTGGATGCAGGAATGAATGAGCAGTTCTTC. This sequence encodes CASSLDAGMNEQFF.